This T cell receptor beta chain derives from a study of cytomegalovirus exposure and HLA in healthy donors. Sequencing used immunoSEQ multiplex PCR; TCRdb keeps in-frame clones, though not all of them. Found here are 150,000 to 200,000 clones, around nine tenths of them singletons; the top ten hold more than 1.2%. The sequencing sample was made of PBMCs. The source of this sequence is a woman in her twenties or thirties in good health and CMV-seronegative.

The CDR3 region is CASSPYRAGASTDTQYF. CDR3 nucleotides: TGTGCCAGCTCACCATATCGAGCGGGGGCCAGCACAGATACGCAGTATTTT. V gene TRBV18 combines with J gene TRBJ2-3; 8 bases line up with TRBD2. Trimming cost V 2 bases and J 0 bases; bases outside gene matches: 7. The CDR3 consists of 17 residues. Germline V gives CDR1 KGHSH, CDR2 LQKENI.